This TCR beta chain came from a study of T cell repertoires in cytomegalovirus infection. About the study: Public TCR beta signature analysis indicated the presence of both CMV infection and matching HLA type. Findings and limits, study-wide: Dominant in the ex vivo response were TCR beta clonotypes restricted by HLA-C and specific for CMV. Identification of carriers of CMV plus the relevant HLA was achieved through cumulative public TCR beta family frequency.

TCRdb recomputed calls from the reads with MiXCR, one row per CDR3 protein. Of under 150,000 distinct CDR3 sequences in the sample, roughly 8.2% were seen once. The V gene lost 6 bases and the J gene lost 4 bases, with 10 bases spanning the gap. CDR1 is SGHTA and CDR2 is FQGNSA in the germline V gene. This CDR3 spans 13 amino acids. The table lists this clonotype with many counts. Its specificity is not known. The material sequenced was PBMCs. The receptor comes from a human donor in good health (CMV status not recorded). Some clones in this sample may be carry-over from other donors' samples. V usage is TRBV7-2 and J usage is TRBJ2-1; the D is unclear. The DNA of the CDR3 is TGTGCCAGCAGACGAGACACTTACAATGAGCAGTTCTTC. Protein product: CASRRDTYNEQFF.